The 26 T cell receptor beta chains given below trace back to one sample, sequenced in a study of molecular identifiers for immune sequencing clone quantification. TCRdb re-derived calls from the PCR reads in MiXCR, one entry per CDR3 protein. The sample contains tens of thousands of distinct CDR3 sequences, 20% to 25% of which appear only once. Sequencing was performed on naive CD8+ T cells from blood, with Jurkat cell RNA spiked in. Subset denoted: FACS-sorted CD8+CD4-CCR7+CD45RA+ naive T cells. These receptors all come from a human donor in good health. Some libraries in this study had Jurkat cell RNA spiked in.

This clonotype was detected ten times or more. The genes are TRBV29-1 and TRBJ2-2; TRBD1 matches 7 bases. The CDR3 runs to 15 residues. V dropped 4 bases and J dropped 1; count of bases not matched to a gene: 6. CDR1 and CDR2 (germline): SQVTM, ANQGSEA. The CDR3 loop reads CSVVPGTENTGELFF. The CDR3 region has the DNA TGCAGCGTTGTACCCGGGACAGAGAACACCGGGGAGCTGTTTTTT.

As regards this clonotype: Since the CDR3 does not end with the conserved phenylalanine or tryptophan, this likely comes from a read error. The chain combines TRBV6-5 with TRBJ1-4; 9 nucleotides align to TRBD1. Trimming took 0 bases from V and 6 from J; bases not matched to a gene: 8. Looked up from germline, CDR1 is MNHEY and CDR2 is SVGAGI. The CDR3 length is 17 residues. CDR3 in amino acids: CASSYSYPGQGYEKLFV. The DNA for the CDR3 is TGTGCCAGCAGTTACTCTTATCCGGGACAGGGATATGAAAAACTGTTTGTT.

The chain employs TRBV13 and TRBJ1-1; TRBD1 is a possible D gene (5 bases). Germline V gene data show CDR1 as PRHDT and CDR2 as FYEKMQ (reference sequence). The CDR3 sequence is 14 residues long. V lost 2 bases and J 3 bases, leaving 10 bases between the germline ends. The DNA of the CDR3 is TGTGCCAGCAGCTTACGGGGGTTTGACACTGAAGCTTTCTTT. It translates to CASSLRGFDTEAFF.

Regarding this clonotype: At one of its ends the junction is not consistent with the germline gene, which may arise from a read error. CDR3 loop: CASSQARGNHPGSTIYF. CDR3 in DNA: TGCGCCAGCAGCCAAGCTCGCGGCAACCATCCTGGAAGCACCATATATTTT. The gene calls are TRBV4-3 and TRBJ1-3; D gene unclear. The CDR3 length is 17 residues. Germline CDR1 reads LGHNA; CDR2 reads YSLEER.

This clonotype showed up just a few times. The CDR3 spells CASSIDWDPLAKNIQYF. CDR3 coding DNA: TGTGCCAGTAGTATAGATTGGGACCCCCTAGCCAAAAACATTCAGTACTTC. The rearrangement uses TRBV19 and TRBJ2-4; perhaps D is TRBD1 or TRBD2 (5 bases each). Germline CDR1 reads LNHDA; CDR2 reads SQIVND (reference sequence). Trimming cost V 0 bases and J 0 bases, with 12 bases left between them. The CDR3 runs to 17 residues. The full variable domain, rest sourced from reference TRBV19 and TRBJ2-4, is DGGITQSPKYLFRKEGQNVTLSCEQNLNHDAMYWYRQDPGQGLRLIYYSQIVNDFQKGDIAEGYSVSREKKESFPLTVTSAQKNPTAFYLCASSIDWDPLAKNIQYFGAGTRLSVL.

This clonotype was seen repeatedly, ten times or more. The chain employs TRBV5-6 and TRBJ2-7, with TRBD1 as a possible D gene (6 bases). The CDR3 runs 15 residues. Trimming took off 4 bases at V and 1 base at J, with 15 bases between the two ends. In germline, CDR1 is SGHDT, CDR2 YYEEEE. CDR3 nucleotide sequence: TGTGCCAGCAGCCAGGGGATTTACATGTCCTACGAGCAGTACTTC. This gives the protein CASSQGIYMSYEQYF.

This clonotype came up many times. The rearrangement joins TRBV7-2 to TRBJ2-3, with 8 bases lining up with TRBD1. V was clipped by 2 bases and J by 4 bases; unmatched bases: 11. CDR3 length: 17 amino acids. Germline lookup yields CDR1 SGHTA and CDR2 FQGNSA. The CDR3 sequence: CASSLSSGQGFADTQYF. The CDR3 nucleotides are TGTGCCAGCAGCTTAAGTTCAGGACAGGGCTTTGCAGATACGCAGTATTTT.

A word on this clonotype: A much more abundant neighbour one base away suggests this may be a read error. The gene calls are TRBV11-2 and TRBJ2-3; TRBD2 aligns across 9 bases. V lost 1 base, J lost 8 bases, and 7 bases stayed unmatched. The CDR3 runs to 15 residues. Germline V CDR1 and CDR2: SGHAT, FQNNGV. The CDR3 nucleotides are TGTGCCAGCAGCTTAGGCGGGGGGGCGCCAGCTACGCAGTATTTT. This gives the protein CASSLGGGAPATQYF.

On this clonotype itself: This may be a read error, as it is one base from a much larger clone. A read error is likely, as this CDR3 ends without the conserved phenylalanine or tryptophan. The chain combines TRBV7-2 with TRBJ1-5; TRBD1 aligns across 7 bases. This CDR3 region has 15 residues. Trimming cost V 4 bases and J 5 bases; bases outside gene matches: 8. Germline values: CDR1 SGHTA, CDR2 FQGNSA. The CDR3 loop reads CASSSRTGDDQPQHL. CDR3 nucleotide sequence: TGTGCCAGCAGCTCACGAACAGGGGATGATCAGCCCCAGCATCTT.

This clonotype was counted only a few times. The genes are TRBV19 and TRBJ2-7; no clear D. V dropped 1 base and J dropped 6 bases, with 10 bases sitting between them. The germline V gene encodes CDR1 LNHDA and CDR2 SQIVND (reference sequence). This CDR3 is 13 amino acids long. In nucleotides, the CDR3 is TGTGCCAGTAGTATAGCCCTGATGAGCGAGCAGTACTTC. Its protein is CASSIALMSEQYF.

The chain recombines TRBV7-9 with TRBJ2-7; the D is unclear. Trimming removed 3 bases from V and 5 bases from J, with 14 bases in between. Looked up from germline, CDR1 is SEHNR and CDR2 is FQNEAQ (reference sequence). The CDR3 is 14 amino acids. This CDR3 is CASSFPAQPHEQYF. The CDR3 DNA is TGTGCCAGCAGCTTCCCAGCCCAGCCGCACGAGCAGTACTTC.

A note on this clonotype: This sequence may be a read error, since a much larger clone differs from it by one base. This chain links TRBV12-3 or TRBV12-4 with TRBJ1-5; possible D gene TRBD1, 6 bases. The CDR3 covers 15 residues. The CDR3 nucleotides read TGTGCCAGCAGTTTGGTTCAGGGAAGAGGACAGCCCCAGCGTTTT. Encoded protein: CASSLVQGRGQPQRF.

This rearrangement joins TRBV7-2 to TRBJ2-7, with 13 bases that match TRBD2. CDR3 length: 15 residues. J was trimmed by 5 bases and V by 6 bases; bases with no gene match: 7. Germline V gives CDR1 SGHTA, CDR2 FQGNSA. The CDR3 DNA is TGTGCCAGCAGGTTTAGACTAGCGGGGGGCCACGAGCAGTACTTC. Residues: CASRFRLAGGHEQYF. Full variable domain (rest looked up from reference TRBV7-2 and TRBJ2-7): GAGVSQSPSNKVTEKGKDVELRCDPISGHTALYWYRQSLGQGLEFLIYFQGNSAPDKSGLPSDRFSAERTGGSVSTLTIQRTQQEDSAVYLCASRFRLAGGHEQYFGPGTRLTVT.

A note on this clonotype: A read error is possible here, since a much larger clone lies one base away. This chain joins TRBV2 and TRBJ2-3; D is unclear. The CDR3 contains 17 residues. Trimming stripped 0 bases from V and 2 bases from J, with 15 bases between. Per germline, CDR1 SNHLY and CDR2 FYNNEI. The CDR3 DNA reads TGTGCCAGCAGTGAAGCGCTCGTCAGGCCTAACACAGATACGCAGTATTTT. Its protein product is CASSEALVRPNTDTQYF.

The CDR3 DNA reads as TGTGCCAGCAGCTTGGATCTCAATGAGCAGTTCTTC. Its protein is CASSLDLNEQFF. The chain employs TRBV5-5 and TRBJ2-1, with no clear D. The CDR3 has 12 amino acids. Germline V gene sequence: CDR1 SGHKS, CDR2 YYEKEE (reference sequence). The ends were cut back, 0 bases at V and 6 bases at J, with 4 bases in the middle. The variable domain in full, completed from reference TRBV5-5 and TRBJ2-1, reads DAGVTQSPTHLIKTRGQQVTLRCSPISGHKSVSWYQQVLGQGPQFIFQYYEKEERGRGNFPDRFSARQFPNYSSELNVNALLLGDSALYLCASSLDLNEQFFGPGTRLTVL.

Comments on this clonotype: The junction departs from the called germline gene at one end, perhaps through a read error. The chain is built from TRBV7-8 and TRBJ2-5; no clear D gene. Germline V gives CDR1 SGHVS, CDR2 FQNEAQ. This CDR3 has 15 amino acids. CDR3 amino acids: CASSLVWDNQDTQYF. The CDR3 DNA reads as TGTGCAAGCAGCTTAGTCTGGGATAACCAAGACACCCAGTACTTT.

This clonotype has just a few counts. This sequence joins TRBV4-1 and TRBJ2-7; 8 bases match TRBD1. After removal of 4 bases from V and 5 bases from J, the junction contained 4 bases not matched to a gene. This CDR3 comprises 13 residues. Germline V gene lookup returns CDR1 MGHRA and CDR2 YSYEKL. The CDR3 DNA reads TGCGCCAGCAGCCCCGGACAGGGAAACGAGCAGTACTTC. Amino acid sequence: CASSPGQGNEQYF.

This clonotype was detected many times. The CDR3, as DNA: TGTGCCAGCAGTTTCTCGCAGATTGGCTACACCTTC. This codes for CASSFSQIGYTF. The chain combines TRBV12-3 or TRBV12-4 with TRBJ1-2, with D unresolved. The CDR3 runs to 12 residues. Trimming took off 3 bases at V and 7 bases at J, with 9 bases between the two ends.

This clonotype came up a few times. This rearrangement joins TRBV27 to TRBJ1-1; 7 positions agree with TRBD1. Trimming took 8 bases from V and 3 from J; bases not matched to a gene: 9. Germline V CDR1 and CDR2: MNHEY, SMNVEV (reference sequence). This CDR3 is 14 amino acids long. The CDR3 region is CASDITGTDTEAFF. The CDR3 bases are TGTGCCAGCGATATTACCGGGACAGACACTGAAGCTTTCTTT.

The chain joins TRBV27 to TRBJ1-5; 7 positions match TRBD1. Per the germline V gene, CDR1 is MNHEY and CDR2 is SMNVEV (reference sequence). Losses at the gene ends were 6 bases for V and 4 bases for J; bases not matched to a gene: 15. This CDR3 comprises 17 residues. The CDR3 DNA reads TGTGCCAGCAGCCTATTGTCGGGACAGACAAATAATCAGCCCCAGCATTTT. Amino acids: CASSLLSGQTNNQPQHF.

This clonotype was seen ten or more times. The chain is built from TRBV29-1 and TRBJ2-6, with D maybe TRBD1 (6 bases). The CDR3 extends over 17 amino acids. Germline CDR1 and CDR2: SQVTM and ANQGSEA. Trimming took 1 base from V and 0 from J, leaving 13 bases between them. The CDR3 region has the DNA TGCAGCGTTGAAGTCTGGGACACGGTCTCTGGGGCCAACGTCCTGACTTTC. This gives the protein CSVEVWDTVSGANVLTF.

This clonotype occurred many times. This rearrangement joins TRBV20-1 to TRBJ2-3; TRBD2 matches 8 bases. The germline V gene has CDR1 DFQATT and CDR2 SNEGSKA (reference sequence). Trimming took 6 bases from V and 6 from J; bases not matched to a gene: 14. The CDR3 has 15 residues. The CDR3 DNA sequence: TGCAGTGCAACCCCCGACAGTCCTAGCGGGGATACGCAGTATTTT. Protein: CSATPDSPSGDTQYF.

This clonotype was seen many times. V usage is TRBV25-1 and J usage is TRBJ2-7, with D perhaps assigned TRBD1 or TRBD2 (7 bases each). In germline, CDR1 is MGHDK, CDR2 SYGVNS. The CDR3 has 15 amino acids. V lost 6 bases and J lost 0, with 15 bases in between. The CDR3 DNA reads as TGTGCCAGCAGGGGGAGGGACAGCAGCTCCTACGAGCAGTACTTC. As protein: CASRGRDSSSYEQYF.

Only a few counts were recorded for this clonotype. The chain links TRBV7-9 to TRBJ1-2, with 11 bases aligning to TRBD1. The CDR3 consists of 16 residues. From germline, CDR1 is SEHNR and CDR2 FQNEAQ (reference sequence). Trimming at V came to 2 bases and at J to 8 bases, leaving 10 bases not matched to a gene. CDR3 DNA: TGTGCCAGCAGCTTACCCGGGACAGGGGGAGTGGAGGGCTACACCTTC. Protein: CASSLPGTGGVEGYTF. The whole variable domain, remainder taken from reference TRBV7-9 and TRBJ1-2, is DTGVSQNPRHKITKRGQNVTFRCDPISEHNRLYWYRQTLGQGPEFLTYFQNEAQLEKSRLLSDRFSAERPKGSFSTLEIQRTEQGDSAMYLCASSLPGTGGVEGYTFGSGTRLTVV.

About this clonotype: A much more abundant neighbour one base away suggests this may be a read error. The gene calls are TRBV6-6 and TRBJ2-2; D remains unclear. The germline gives CDR1 MNHNY, CDR2 SVGAGI (reference sequence). V gave up 8 bases and J gave up 0 bases, with 7 bases separating them. The CDR3 has 13 residues. CDR3 nucleotides: TGTGCCAGCGGTTTGTCGAACACCGGGGAGCTGTTTTTT. This codes for CASGLSNTGELFF.

This clonotype has only a few counts. This chain's CDR3 is CATSGTRDRHYNEQFF. CDR3 DNA sequence: TGTGCCACCAGCGGGACCCGGGACAGACACTACAATGAGCAGTTCTTC. The chain carries TRBV15 and TRBJ2-1; 7 bases match TRBD1. The V gene's germline CDR1 is LNHNV and CDR2 YYDKDF (reference sequence). The CDR3 has 16 amino acids. J gave up 3 bases and V 5 bases, and 10 bases lay outside the gene matches. Full variable domain (missing parts from reference TRBV15 and TRBJ2-1): DAMVIQNPRYQVTQFGKPVTLSCSQTLNHNVMYWYQQKSSQAPKLLFHYYDKDFNNEADTPDNFQSRRPNTSFCFLDIRSPGLGDTAMYLCATSGTRDRHYNEQFFGPGTRLTVL.